The T cell receptor (beta chain) described here comes from a study of T cells after yellow fever vaccination. Background on the study: Preparation used SMART-Seq v4 Ultra Low Input for the low-cell-number fractions. Study-wide findings and caveats: A faster peak, day 5 versus 15, was reached by the weaker secondary response.

As TCR cDNA was made by 5'RACE template switching, a universal primer site and UMIs were added. In TCRdb, the 5' RACE reads were re-called with MiXCR into one record per CDR3 protein. There are a few hundred thousand distinct CDR3 sequences in the sample; 15% to 20% occur only once, and roughly 13% lies in the top ten. V lost 4 bases to trimming and J lost 3 bases; unmatched junction nucleotides: 6. CDR3 length: 13 residues. Germline V gives CDR1 GTSNPN, CDR2 SVGIG (reference sequence). This clonotype showed up just a few times. The antigen is not known. This rearrangement joins TRBV30 to TRBJ2-7, with 7 bases identical to TRBD2. The sequence was obtained from a man aged 30 to 39 who received the YFV17D yellow fever vaccine. This specimen consisted of PBMCs, obtained 15 days after the yellow fever booster vaccination. The CDR3 DNA reads as TGTGCCTGGACAGGGAGGGGATTCTACGAGCAGTACTTC. This encodes CAWTGRGFYEQYF.